One and the same sample provided the 31 T cell receptor beta chains below, sequenced in a study of blood T cell repertoires in COVID-19. The repertoire was sequenced with immunoSEQ multiplex PCR; TCRdb's copy has only in-frame clones and lacks some. Among hundreds of thousands of clones listed, approximately 92% were seen once. Sequenced: peripheral blood. These receptors came from a man between 18 and 35 years old with COVID-19, enrolled during active disease.

This rearrangement joins TRBV12-3 or TRBV12-4 to TRBJ2-1, with 7 bases identical to TRBD1. Unmatched junction bases numbered 5, after V lost 8 bases and J lost 7 bases. The CDR3 contains 12 residues. This CDR3 is CASASGGNEQFF. As DNA, the CDR3 is TGTGCCAGCGCCTCAGGGGGAAATGAGCAGTTCTTC.

This chain uses TRBV6-5 with TRBJ1-2, with D tentatively TRBD1 (5 bases). CDR1 and CDR2 from the germline V gene are MNHEY and SVGAGI. Trimming removed 3 bases from V and 3 bases from J, with 17 bases in between. The CDR3 runs 16 residues. The CDR3 loop reads CASSYFGQGRDYGYTF. CDR3 nucleotide sequence: TGTGCCAGCAGTTATTTTGGTCAGGGCCGAGACTATGGCTACACCTTC.

The chain recombines TRBV27 with TRBJ1-3; D gene uncertain. Germline V gene data show CDR1 as MNHEY and CDR2 as SMNVEV (reference sequence). CDR3 length: 15 residues. V was trimmed by 3 bases and J by 0 bases, leaving 9 bases between them. Written as DNA, the CDR3 is TGTGCCAGCAGTTTTACGGGTGCCTCTGGAAACACCATATATTTT. The encoded protein is CASSFTGASGNTIYF.

The gene calls are TRBV9 and TRBJ2-5; 12 bases match TRBD2. J was trimmed by 5 bases and V by 0 bases; bases with no gene match: 2. Germline V gene lookup returns CDR1 SGDLS and CDR2 YYNGEE. The CDR3 loop spans 15 amino acids. The CDR3 protein is CASSVGTSGVETQYF. In DNA, the CDR3 is TGTGCCAGCAGCGTAGGGACTAGCGGGGTTGAGACCCAGTACTTC. Complete variable domain (other parts from reference TRBV9 and TRBJ2-5): DSGVTQTPKHLITATGQRVTLRCSPRSGDLSVYWYQQSLDQGLQFLIQYYNGEERAKGNILERFSAQQFPDLHSELNLSSLELGDSALYFCASSVGTSGVETQYFGPGTRLLVL.

This chain uses TRBV19 with TRBJ1-1, with unresolved D. The CDR3 loop spans 15 amino acids. V was clipped by 3 bases and J by 1 base, with 12 bases between them. Germline CDR1 is LNHDA and CDR2 is SQIVND (reference sequence). This CDR3 reads CASSMGERGNTEAFF. In DNA, the CDR3 is TGTGCCAGTAGTATGGGTGAACGCGGGAACACTGAAGCTTTCTTT.

This clone was detected a few times. The chain links TRBV30 to TRBJ1-4; 9 bases line up with TRBD1. The CDR3 has 13 residues. J gave up 8 bases and V 3 bases, and 4 bases lay outside the gene matches. CDR1 and CDR2 (germline): GTSNPN, SVGIG (reference sequence). The CDR3 DNA reads as TGTGCCTGGAGACAGGGGGCGCGAGAAAAACTGTTTTTT. As protein: CAWRQGAREKLFF. The full variable domain, with the rest looked up from reference TRBV30 and TRBJ1-4, is SQTIHQWPATLVQPVGSPLSLECTVEGTSNPNLYWYRQAAGRGLQLLFYSVGIGQISSEVPQNLSASRPQDRQFILSSKKLLLSDSGFYLCAWRQGAREKLFFGSGTQLSVL.

This clone was observed a few times. The genes are TRBV9 and TRBJ2-1; D is perhaps TRBD2 (6 bases). Trimming left V 2 bases short and J 5 bases short, with 14 bases between. Germline-derived CDR1 and CDR2 are SGDLS and YYNGEE. This CDR3 is built from 15 residues. The DNA for the CDR3 is TGTGCCAGCAGCGTGACGGCTAGCGTCAACAATGAGCAGTTCTTC. Translation: CASSVTASVNNEQFF.

This rearrangement joins TRBV2 to TRBJ2-3; 9 nucleotides line up with TRBD1. V lost 4 bases, J lost 1 base, and 15 bases stayed unmatched. CDR1 and CDR2 from the germline V gene are SNHLY and FYNNEI. This CDR3 region has 19 residues. CDR3: CASSGPRDRGGKGTDTQYF. The CDR3 bases are TGTGCCAGCAGTGGCCCCCGAGACAGGGGGGGAAAGGGCACAGATACGCAGTATTTT.

The chain uses TRBV5-5 and TRBJ2-7, with 7 bases fitting TRBD1. The CDR3 has 15 amino acids. V trimming: 4 bases; J trimming: 3 bases; junction bases outside the gene matches: 10. The germline CDR1 and CDR2 sequences are SGHKS and YYEKEE (reference sequence). The CDR3 here is CASSRTTGQIYEQYF. The CDR3 region has the DNA TGTGCCAGCAGCAGGACGACGGGACAGATCTACGAGCAGTACTTC.

This clone showed up just a few times. V is TRBV7-9 and J is TRBJ2-2; unclear D gene. The V and J ends lost 5 bases and 1 base respectively, with 2 bases between them. CDR3 size: 12 residues. From germline, CDR1 is SEHNR and CDR2 FQNEAQ (reference sequence). CDR3 bases: TGTGCCAGCAGCCGGAACACCGGGGAGCTGTTTTTT. Translating gives CASSRNTGELFF.

This chain uses TRBV12-3 or TRBV12-4 with TRBJ2-1, with 10 bases identical to TRBD1. The CDR3 length is 13 residues. With 6 bases clipped from V and 7 bases from J, the junction kept 3 bases outside the gene matches. The CDR3, as DNA: TGTGCCAGCAGGCCGGGACAGGGGAATGAGCAGTTCTTC. Protein: CASRPGQGNEQFF.

This chain connects TRBV5-8 to TRBJ2-5; TRBD2 aligns across 8 bases. V trimming: 4 bases; J trimming: 5 bases; junction bases outside the gene matches: 4. This CDR3 has 13 amino acids. Germline V gene lookup returns CDR1 SGHTS and CDR2 YDEGEE. CDR3 nucleotides: TGTGCCAGCAGCCGGGGGGGTCCGGAGACCCAGTACTTC. Translated, it gives CASSRGGPETQYF.

The chain combines TRBV5-4 with TRBJ2-1; a weak D match, TRBD2 (5 bases). The germline V gene encodes CDR1 SGHNT and CDR2 YYREEE (reference sequence). Between the trimmed V and J ends, which lost 0 bases and 9 bases, there was a span of 10 bases. The length of the CDR3 is 13 residues. As DNA, the CDR3 is TGTGCCAGCAGCTTGGATCGTCGGGGTGAGCAGTTCTTC. This gives the protein CASSLDRRGEQFF.

The table lists this clone with a count of one. V is TRBV19 and J is TRBJ2-3; TRBD2 might be the D (6 bases). Germline V lookup: CDR1 LNHDA, CDR2 SQIVND (reference sequence). This CDR3 has 14 residues. Trimming removed 4 bases from V and 2 bases from J, with 10 bases in between. CDR3 in amino acids: CASSSGDYTDTQYF. CDR3 coding DNA: TGTGCCAGTAGTAGCGGGGATTACACAGATACGCAGTATTTT. The variable domain in full, with the rest retrieved from reference TRBV19 and TRBJ2-3, is DGGITQSPKYLFRKEGQNVTLSCEQNLNHDAMYWYRQDPGQGLRLIYYSQIVNDFQKGDIAEGYSVSREKKESFPLTVTSAQKNPTAFYLCASSSGDYTDTQYFGPGTRLTVL.

The chain is built from TRBV6-5 and TRBJ2-3; TRBD2 matches 8 bases. CDR1 is MNHEY and CDR2 is SVGAGI in the germline V gene. This CDR3 has 16 amino acids. The J segment lost 2 bases and the V segment lost 2 bases, leaving 6 bases of the junction unmatched. CDR3 nucleotide sequence: TGTGCCAGCAGTTACGGGCAGCGGGGGCACACAGATACGCAGTATTTT. This codes for CASSYGQRGHTDTQYF.

This clone was seen once. The chain recombines TRBV11-2 with TRBJ2-5; the D gene is possibly TRBD2 (6 bases). The CDR3 totals 13 residues. The V gene's germline CDR1 is SGHAT and CDR2 FQNNGV. With 5 bases removed from V and 3 bases from J, the gap between germline ends came to 10 bases. CDR3 in amino acids: CASSLWGEETQYF. CDR3 nucleotides: TGTGCCAGCAGCCTCTGGGGGGAAGAGACCCAGTACTTC.

V is TRBV11-3 and J is TRBJ1-1, with TRBD1 as a possible D gene (5 bases). V lost 4 bases to trimming and J lost 4 bases, with 13 bases between them. Germline CDR1 is SGHNT and CDR2 is YENEEA. The CDR3 is 14 amino acids. The CDR3 protein is CASSSNRRGTEAFF. Here the CDR3 DNA reads TGTGCCAGCAGCTCTAACCGGAGGGGCACTGAAGCTTTCTTT.

This chain joins TRBV6-5 and TRBJ1-1, with TRBD1 identical over 12 bases. This CDR3 region has 15 residues. Germline-derived CDR1 and CDR2 are MNHEY and SVGAGI. Trimming removed 5 bases from V and 7 bases from J; junction bases left unmatched: 8. CDR3 amino acids: CASSPTGTGGVEAFF. CDR3 DNA sequence: TGTGCCAGCAGTCCAACCGGGACAGGGGGCGTTGAAGCTTTCTTT.

The chain joins TRBV6-5 to TRBJ2-2; a possible D gene is TRBD2 (6 bases). Between the trimmed V and J ends, which lost 2 bases and 7 bases, there was a span of 14 bases. Germline CDR1 is MNHEY and CDR2 is SVGAGI. This CDR3 has 15 amino acids. The CDR3 bases are TGTGCCAGCAGTTACGTCGGGAGTCGGGGCGGGGAGCTGTTTTTT. Its translation is CASSYVGSRGGELFF.

The chain couples TRBV6-5 to TRBJ2-7; TRBD2 aligns across 14 bases. The germline V gene has CDR1 MNHEY and CDR2 SVGAGI. Trimming removed 6 bases from V and 6 bases from J; junction bases left unmatched: 7. This CDR3 has 15 residues. CDR3 amino acids: CASSPTSGRASEQYF. The CDR3 coding sequence is TGTGCCAGCAGCCCGACTAGCGGGAGGGCCTCCGAGCAGTACTTC.

Only a few counts were recorded for this clone. The V call is TRBV3-1 (or the pseudogene TRBV3-2), the J call TRBJ2-2, with 10 bases matching TRBD2. Germline CDR1 is LGHDT and CDR2 is YNNKEL (reference sequence). The CDR3 extends over 15 amino acids. Losses at the gene ends were 6 bases for V and 4 bases for J; bases not matched to a gene: 5. CDR3 DNA sequence: TGTGCCAGCAGACTAGCGGGGATAACCACCGGGGAGCTGTTTTTT. This translates into CASRLAGITTGELFF.

The chain is built from TRBV6-6 and TRBJ1-1, with D unclear. Deletions cut 0 bases from V and 1 base from J, with 9 bases between. Germline V gene data show CDR1 as MNHNY and CDR2 as SVGAGI (reference sequence). The CDR3 totals 15 residues. The CDR3 bases are TGTGCCAGCAGTTACTCGAGTCGTGGGAACACTGAAGCTTTCTTT. Translating gives CASSYSSRGNTEAFF.

The gene calls are TRBV5-4 and TRBJ2-5, with TRBD1 identical over 8 bases. The length of the CDR3 is 14 residues. Germline CDR1 reads SGHNT; CDR2 reads YYREEE (reference sequence). J was trimmed by 5 bases and V by 4 bases; bases with no gene match: 7. The CDR3 is CASSLQGAMETQYF. CDR3 nucleotide sequence: TGTGCCAGCAGCCTCCAGGGGGCGATGGAGACCCAGTACTTC.

The DNA of the CDR3 is TGTGCCTGGAGCGCCGGGACAGGGGGAACCTACGAGCAGTACTTC. The encoded protein is CAWSAGTGGTYEQYF. The rearrangement uses TRBV30 and TRBJ2-7, with 11 bases aligning to TRBD1. Germline V CDR1 and CDR2: GTSNPN, SVGIG (reference sequence). After removal of 3 bases from V and 2 bases from J, the junction contained 6 bases not matched to a gene. This CDR3 spans 15 amino acids.

This clone was seen a handful of times. The rearrangement uses TRBV2 and TRBJ1-6; D may be TRBD1 (5 bases). This CDR3 spans 15 amino acids. Trimming took off 8 bases at V and 1 base at J, with 12 bases between the two ends. Germline V gene lookup returns CDR1 SNHLY and CDR2 FYNNEI. This CDR3 reads CASWGRGSYNSPLHF. CDR3 coding DNA: TGTGCCAGCTGGGGGAGGGGTTCCTATAATTCACCCCTCCACTTT. The full variable domain, in which reference TRBV2 and TRBJ1-6 provide the parts outside the CDR3, is EPEVTQTPSHQVTQMGQEVILRCVPISNHLYFYWYRQILGQKVEFLVSFYNNEISEKSEIFDDQFSVERPDGSNFTLKIRSTKLEDSAMYFCASWGRGSYNSPLHFGNGTRLTVT.

V is TRBV3-1 (or the pseudogene TRBV3-2) and J is TRBJ1-1; 7 nucleotides agree with TRBD1. Germline CDR1 reads LGHDT; CDR2 reads YNNKEL (reference sequence). V lost 2 bases to trimming and J lost 8 bases; unmatched junction nucleotides: 14. The CDR3 runs 16 residues. This CDR3 reads CASSQLPGQELLEAFF. CDR3 nucleotides: TGTGCCAGCAGCCAACTCCCCGGACAGGAGCTGTTGGAAGCTTTCTTT.

The chain recombines TRBV13 with TRBJ2-7; TRBD2 aligns across 16 bases. This CDR3 is built from 16 residues. Unmatched junction bases numbered 5, after V lost 5 bases and J lost 4 bases. Germline CDR1 PRHDT, CDR2 FYEKMQ (reference sequence). The DNA for the CDR3 is TGTGCCAGCAGCCCGGGGACTAGCGGGGGGGCTTACGAGCAGTACTTC. This gives the protein CASSPGTSGGAYEQYF.

The table lists this clone with a count of one. The chain is built from TRBV9 and TRBJ2-1; no reliable D call. The CDR3 has 13 amino acids. The V end was cut by 3 bases, the J end by 5 bases, with 9 bases between. The germline V gene has CDR1 SGDLS and CDR2 YYNGEE. Here the CDR3 reads CASSGLGHNEQFF. The CDR3, as DNA: TGTGCCAGCAGCGGGCTAGGCCACAATGAGCAGTTCTTC.

The chain employs TRBV10-2 and TRBJ2-1; 8 bases are shared with TRBD2. Germline assignment: CDR1 WSHSY and CDR2 SAAADI. The CDR3 consists of 13 residues. J was trimmed by 7 bases and V by 7 bases; bases with no gene match: 6. CDR3 nucleotides: TGCGCCAGCAAGGTCGGGAGGGTGAATGAGCAGTTCTTC. Protein: CASKVGRVNEQFF.

The genes are TRBV12-3 or TRBV12-4 and TRBJ2-2; the D gene is possibly TRBD1 (5 bases). Trimming took off 5 bases at V and 6 bases at J, with 10 bases between the two ends. The CDR3 spans 13 residues. CDR3 nucleotides: TGTGCCAGCAGTAAAACAGGCTCCGGGGAGCTGTTTTTT. Residues: CASSKTGSGELFF.

The chain is built from TRBV19 and TRBJ1-5, with D perhaps matching TRBD1 (5 bases). The CDR3 is 15 amino acids. Germline-derived CDR1 and CDR2 are LNHDA and SQIVND (reference sequence). V was shortened by 8 bases and J by 5 bases, with 19 bases between the two germline ends. The CDR3 DNA reads TGTGCCAGTGGTCGATTCGGGGGAAATTATCAGCCCCAGCATTTT. Translating it yields CASGRFGGNYQPQHF.